The rows below give T cell receptor beta chains drawn from one sample of a study of blood T cell repertoires in COVID-19. TCRdb's table, derived via immunoSEQ multiplex PCR, lists solely in-frame clones and lacks some. The sample shows about 260,000 clones, about 91% of them seen only once. Sequences were obtained from peripheral blood. The receptors were gathered from a person in their late teens or twenties with COVID-19, enrolled during active disease. Both conserved end residues are part of each CDR3. Fields, in order: V gene, CDR3 protein.

v_call: TRBV30
cdr3_aa: CAWSGGQGTGELFF

v_call: TRBV7-2
cdr3_aa: CASSLGPVNYGYTF

v_call: TRBV7-2
cdr3_aa: CASSPTSGTYEQYF

v_call: TRBV4-3
cdr3_aa: CASSQDLQGYGYTF

v_call: TRBV27
cdr3_aa: CASSLSSAGFTDTQYF

v_call: TRBV2
cdr3_aa: CASKGQGGSYGYTF

v_call: TRBV27
cdr3_aa: CASSPTGQETQYF

v_call: TRBV2
cdr3_aa: CASSEGPGAYGYTF

v_call: TRBV11-2
cdr3_aa: CASSPMATEAFF

v_call: TRBV27
cdr3_aa: CASSSGLALTGELFF

v_call: TRBV5-1
cdr3_aa: CASSPRTGSGTEAFF

v_call: TRBV19
cdr3_aa: CASSELGEETQYF

v_call: TRBV30
cdr3_aa: CAWRGGNSPLHF

v_call: TRBV5-4
cdr3_aa: CASSPQGLSYNSPLHF

v_call: TRBV25-1
cdr3_aa: CASSDTGQPQHF

v_call: TRBV6-5
cdr3_aa: CASRQRTAGFYGYTF

v_call: TRBV10-2
cdr3_aa: CASSDQNQPQHF

v_call: TRBV5-1
cdr3_aa: CASSKTGTGGSGNTIYF

v_call: TRBV10-3
cdr3_aa: CAISESEGAGNTIYF

v_call: TRBV2
cdr3_aa: CASILSQGRSELFF

v_call: TRBV6-5
cdr3_aa: CASSYSTGTGEKLFF

v_call: TRBV4-2
cdr3_aa: CASSQAAETDEETQYF

v_call: TRBV7-6
cdr3_aa: CASSLLESSYNEQFF

v_call: TRBV28
cdr3_aa: CASGGTSGYEQYF

v_call: TRBV9
cdr3_aa: CASSAQGAQGYGYTF

v_call: TRBV12-3/TRBV12-4
cdr3_aa: CASSLGGRNEQYF

v_call: TRBV7-2
cdr3_aa: CASTLSQGIGYEQYF

v_call: TRBV2
cdr3_aa: CASSELGQGPYGYTF

v_call: TRBV7-8
cdr3_aa: CASSPSPEGGNQPQHF

v_call: TRBV10-3
cdr3_aa: CAVYSGRGDSNTGELFF

v_call: TRBV4-3
cdr3_aa: CASSQDTPGLDYEQYF

v_call: TRBV5-1
cdr3_aa: CASSRDSEAFF

v_call: TRBV19
cdr3_aa: CASSIGTGTGNEQFF

v_call: TRBV19
cdr3_aa: CASFEISGNTIYF

v_call: TRBV7-9
cdr3_aa: CASSLVSGVNDGYTF

v_call: TRBV2
cdr3_aa: CASSDGSSYTF

v_call: TRBV5-6
cdr3_aa: CASSRSQGTEAFF